The 13 T cell receptor beta chains below all came from one sample that was sequenced in a study of cytomegalovirus exposure and HLA in healthy donors. The PCR had 60 Vbeta and 13 Jbeta primers. TCRdb's copy holds only in-frame clones and misses some; the assay was immunoSEQ multiplex PCR. The listing contains some 150,000 clones. The specimen sequenced was PBMCs. These receptor sequences come from a woman aged 18-30 years in good health and CMV-seronegative.

The rearrangement joins TRBV7-8 to TRBJ1-1; 9 bases map to TRBD1. CDR3 length: 15 amino acids. Germline CDR1 reads SGHVS; CDR2 reads FQNEAQ. The V and J ends lost 1 base and 1 base, in that order; junction bases with no gene match: 1. DNA of the CDR3: TGTGCCAGCAGCTTAGTGGACAGGGGGAACACTGAAGCTTTCTTT. Residues: CASSLVDRGNTEAFF.

The chain recombines TRBV7-3 with TRBJ2-5; possibly TRBD2 for D (6 bases). The J call may be incorrect, as the DNA end agrees better with TRBJ2-7. In germline, CDR1 is SGHTA, CDR2 FQGTGA. The CDR3 is 17 amino acids. The CDR3 DNA reads TGTGCCAGCAGCCCATATCCGGGACTGTCCCCCCCCTACGAGCAGTACTTC. Translating gives CASSPYPGLSPPYEQYF.

This rearrangement joins TRBV30 to TRBJ1-4; no firm D call. The length of the CDR3 is 11 residues. V lost 2 bases and J 6 bases, leaving 4 bases between the germline ends. Germline V gene data show CDR1 as GTSNPN and CDR2 as SVGIG (reference sequence). CDR3 amino acids: CAWSLDEKLFF. The CDR3 DNA reads TGTGCCTGGAGTCTTGATGAAAAACTGTTTTTT.

The rearrangement links TRBV6-5 to TRBJ2-5; TRBD2 matches at 10 bases. V gave up 6 bases and J gave up 6 bases; unmatched junction bases: 10. The CDR3 contains 15 residues. From germline, CDR1 is MNHEY and CDR2 SVGAGI. The CDR3 nucleotides are TGTGCCAGCAGCCGTCAAGCGGGAGGGCCACAGACCCAGTACTTC. Its protein product is CASSRQAGGPQTQYF.

The rearrangement links TRBV7-2 to TRBJ1-1, with D perhaps TRBD1 (5 bases). The CDR3 sequence is 15 residues long. Trimming shortened V by 5 bases and J by 4 bases, and 17 bases separated the two germline ends. Germline-derived CDR1 and CDR2 are SGHTA and FQGNSA. DNA for the CDR3: TGTGCCAGCAGCCGCGCCAAGGCAGGGCTCACTGAAGCTTTCTTT. Translated: CASSRAKAGLTEAFF.

V usage is TRBV9 and J usage is TRBJ1-1; weak D call: TRBD1 (5 bases). CDR3 size: 12 residues. The germline V and J ends were trimmed by 0 bases and 11 bases, with 11 bases remaining between them. Germline V CDR1 and CDR2: SGDLS, YYNGEE. The CDR3 region has the DNA TGTGCCAGCAGCGTAGCTGGGGGAGGCGCTTTCTTT. It encodes CASSVAGGGAFF.

The rearrangement links TRBV19 to TRBJ2-2; TRBD2 matches at 13 bases. The germline V gene encodes CDR1 LNHDA and CDR2 SQIVND (reference sequence). The CDR3 covers 15 residues. The CDR3 nucleotides are TGTGCGACTACACCCACTAGCGGGAGGGCCGGGGAGCTGTTTTTT. As protein: CATTPTSGRAGELFF.

The chain combines TRBV2 with TRBJ2-7; 7 nucleotides match TRBD1. This CDR3 is built from 14 residues. Germline CDR1 SNHLY, CDR2 FYNNEI. V was pared by 7 bases and J by 0 bases, with 6 bases of the junction left unmatched. The CDR3, as DNA: TGTGCCAGCAAAAACAGGGGTAACTCCTACGAGCAGTACTTC. Its translation is CASKNRGNSYEQYF.

J is TRBJ2-5 and V is TRBV6-1; tentative D call: TRBD1 (6 bases). The assigned J gene may be wrong: the sequence end matches TRBJ2-7 better. There are 13 residues in the CDR3. Germline V lookup: CDR1 MNHNS, CDR2 SASEGT. CDR3 sequence (DNA): TGTGCCAGTCCTACGGACAGCTCCTACGAGCAGTACTTC. Residues: CASPTDSSYEQYF.

The rearrangement links TRBV14 to TRBJ2-1, with D possibly being TRBD2 (6 bases). Trimming pared 3 bases from V and 6 bases from J, leaving 9 bases between. The CDR3 has 13 amino acids. Germline V gene lookup returns CDR1 SGHDN and CDR2 FVKESK. CDR3 DNA sequence: TGTGCCAGCAGCCAGACTAGTCCCAATGAGCAGTTCTTC. Translation: CASSQTSPNEQFF. The full variable domain, in which reference TRBV14 and TRBJ2-1 provide the parts outside the CDR3, is EAGVTQFPSHSVIEKGQTVTLRCDPISGHDNLYWYRRVMGKEIKFLLHFVKESKQDESGMPNNRFLAERTGGTYSTLKVQPAELEDSGVYFCASSQTSPNEQFFGPGTRLTVL.

This rearrangement joins TRBV11-3 to TRBJ2-7; TRBD2 aligns across 10 bases. There are 14 residues in the CDR3. CDR1 is SGHNT, CDR2 YENEEA, per germline. V trimming: 5 bases; J trimming: 7 bases; junction bases outside the gene matches: 8. Here the CDR3 reads CASSQTSGMGEQYV. The CDR3 coding sequence is TGTGCCAGCAGCCAAACTAGCGGGATGGGAGAGCAGTACGTC.

The rearrangement uses TRBV19 and TRBJ1-1; D uncertain. Germline-derived CDR1 and CDR2 are LNHDA and SQIVND (reference sequence). V lost 5 bases and J 1 base, leaving 8 bases between the germline ends. The CDR3 runs to 13 residues. CDR3 residues: CASSHYQNTEAFF. CDR3 DNA: TGTGCCAGTAGTCACTACCAGAACACTGAAGCTTTCTTT.

The rearrangement joins TRBV11-3 to TRBJ2-1; D is perhaps TRBD2 (6 bases). Germline lookup yields CDR1 SGHNT and CDR2 YENEEA. Trimming cost V 5 bases and J 10 bases, with 18 bases left between them. The CDR3 length is 14 residues. The CDR3 spells CASSPGGTVAEQFF. The CDR3 DNA reads as TGTGCCAGCAGCCCAGGAGGGACGGTCGCGGAGCAGTTCTTC.